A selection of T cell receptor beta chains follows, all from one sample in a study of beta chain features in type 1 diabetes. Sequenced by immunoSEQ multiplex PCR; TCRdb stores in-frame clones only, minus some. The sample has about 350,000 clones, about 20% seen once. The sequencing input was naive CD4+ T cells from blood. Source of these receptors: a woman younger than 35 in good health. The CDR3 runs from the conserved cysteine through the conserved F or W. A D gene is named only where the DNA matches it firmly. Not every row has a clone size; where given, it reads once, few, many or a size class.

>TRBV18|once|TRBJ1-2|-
TGTGCCAGCTCACAGGACAGAGTCTATGGCTACACCTTC
CASSQDRVYGYTF
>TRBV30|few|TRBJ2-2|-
TGTGCCTGGAGTGTACCGGCAGGGCCCACCGGGGAGCTGTTTTTT
CAWSVPAGPTGELFF
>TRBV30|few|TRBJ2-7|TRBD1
TGTGCCTGGGGGGGACAGTTAATCTCCTACGAGCAGTACTTC
CAWGGQLISYEQYF
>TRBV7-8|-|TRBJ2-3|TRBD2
TGTGCCAGCAGCTTCCGGACCCTTGGGGCTAGCGGGAGCACAGATACGCAGTATTTT
CASSFRTLGASGSTDTQYF
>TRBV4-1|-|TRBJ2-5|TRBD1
TGCGCCAGCAGCCATACAGGGGCGGAGGAGACCCAGTACTTC
CASSHTGAEETQYF
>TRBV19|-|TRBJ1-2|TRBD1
TGTGCCAGTAGTCCGGGACAGACACTTAGAGGCTACACCTTC
CASSPGQTLRGYTF
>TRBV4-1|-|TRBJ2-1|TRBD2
TGCGCCAGCAGCCTAATAGCGGGGGGGTTGTTCTTC
CASSLIAGGLFF
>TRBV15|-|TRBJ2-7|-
TGTGCCACCAGCTTACCCCGCGGCGAGCAGTACTTC
CATSLPRGEQYF
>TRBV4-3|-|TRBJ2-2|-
TGCGCCAGCAGCCAAGGACTAGCGAACACCGGGGAGCTGTTTTTT
CASSQGLANTGELFF
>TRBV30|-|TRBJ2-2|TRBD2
TGTGCCTGGAGGTCGTTAGGGCTAGCGGGGGGCGGAACCGCCGGGGAGCTGTTTTTT
CAWRSLGLAGGGTAGELFF
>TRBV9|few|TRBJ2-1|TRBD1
TGTGCCAGCAGCGTAGGAGGACAGGGGGCTGGTGAGCAGTTCTTC
CASSVGGQGAGEQFF
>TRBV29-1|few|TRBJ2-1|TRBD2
TGCAGCGTTGGCGGGAGGGCATTAATTGAGCAGTTCTTC
CSVGGRALIEQFF
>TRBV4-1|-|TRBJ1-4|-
TGCGCCAGCAGCCAACGGAATCAGGGGATGGGTGAAAAACTGTTTTTT
CASSQRNQGMGEKLFF
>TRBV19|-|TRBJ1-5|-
TGTGCCACCAACGGTCCTTATAGCAATCAGCCCCAGCATTTT
CATNGPYSNQPQHF
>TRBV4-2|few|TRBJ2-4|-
TGTGCCAGCAGCCCCTACAGGGCGCGGAGCAAAAACATTCAGTACTTC
CASSPYRARSKNIQYF
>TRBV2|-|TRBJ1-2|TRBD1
TGTGCCAGCAGTGAAGAGGGACAGCTCTATGGCTACACCTTC
CASSEEGQLYGYTF
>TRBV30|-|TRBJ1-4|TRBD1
TGTGCCTGGAGTCGAGGGGGCCCTGAAAAACTGTTTTTT
CAWSRGGPEKLFF
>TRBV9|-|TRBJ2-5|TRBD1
TGTGCCAGCAGCATGATACAGGGGCCCGGGGAGACCCAGTACTTC
CASSMIQGPGETQYF
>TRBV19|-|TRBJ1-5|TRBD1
TGTGCCAGTAGGACTACAGGGGTAAGGGGCAATCAGCCCCAGCATTTT
CASRTTGVRGNQPQHF
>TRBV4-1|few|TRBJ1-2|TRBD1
TGCGCCAGCAGCCAAGATGACAGGGTGGGATATGGCTACACCTTC
CASSQDDRVGYGYTF
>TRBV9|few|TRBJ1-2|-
TGTGCCAGCAGCGTAGGGGAGGAATTGGGCTACACCTTC
CASSVGEELGYTF
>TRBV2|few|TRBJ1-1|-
TGTGCCAGCAGTGAAGCCGAGTCGGGTGAAGCTTTCTTT
CASSEAESGEAFF
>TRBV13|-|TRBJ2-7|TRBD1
TGTGCCAGCAGCACCCAAAAGGACAGGGTCTACGAGCAGTACTTC
CASSTQKDRVYEQYF
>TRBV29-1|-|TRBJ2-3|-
TGCAGCGTTGATTTGTTTCAGGGCACAGATACGCAGTATTTT
CSVDLFQGTDTQYF
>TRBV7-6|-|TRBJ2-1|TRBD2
TGTGCCAGCAGCTCCGGGACTAGTCGAGACAATGAGCAGTTCTTC
CASSSGTSRDNEQFF
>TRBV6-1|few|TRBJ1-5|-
TGTGCCAGCAGTGAGGGAACCGGGGATCAGCCCCAGCATTTT
CASSEGTGDQPQHF
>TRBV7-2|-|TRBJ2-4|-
TGTGCCAGCAGCTACCAGGGGAAAAACATTCAGTACTTC
CASSYQGKNIQYF
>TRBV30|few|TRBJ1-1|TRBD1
TGTGCCTGTCGGGACAGGGGGCTCGCTGAAGCTTTCTTT
CACRDRGLAEAFF
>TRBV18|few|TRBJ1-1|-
TGTGCCAGCTCACCAAACAGGGAGCCTGAAGCTTTCTTT
CASSPNREPEAFF
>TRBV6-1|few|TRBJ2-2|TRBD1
TGTGCCAGCAGCCCCCTACAGGGGGCCGTCGGGGAGCTGTTTTTT
CASSPLQGAVGELFF
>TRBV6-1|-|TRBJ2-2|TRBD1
TGTGCCAGCAGTTGGACAGGTCTACCCGGGGAGCTGTTTTTT
CASSWTGLPGELFF
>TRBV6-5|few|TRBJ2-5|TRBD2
TGTGCCAGCAGGGGACTAGGAGGAGAGACCCAGTACTTC
CASRGLGGETQYF
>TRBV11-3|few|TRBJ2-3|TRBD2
TGTGCCAGCAGCACCCCTCCGGGACTAACGGAAACAGATACGCAGTATTTT
CASSTPPGLTETDTQYF
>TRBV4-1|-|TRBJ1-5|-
TGCGCCAGCAGCCAAGATAGAGGGATCCGGGCCCAGCCCCAGCATTTT
CASSQDRGIRAQPQHF
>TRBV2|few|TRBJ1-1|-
TGTGCCAGCAGCGGGCAGGGACTTTACACTGAAGCTTTCTTT
CASSGQGLYTEAFF
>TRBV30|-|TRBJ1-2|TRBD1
TGTGCCTGCAACAGGGGAAGAAGCTATGGCTACACCTTC
CACNRGRSYGYTF
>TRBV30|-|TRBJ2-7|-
TGTGCCTGGGAGAGGGGGACCTACGAGCAGTACTTC
CAWERGTYEQYF
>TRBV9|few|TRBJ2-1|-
TGTGCCAGCAGCCCTGGACTCCGGGGGAACAATGAGCAGTTCTTC
CASSPGLRGNNEQFF
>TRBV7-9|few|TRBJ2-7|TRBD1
TGTGCCAGCAGCTTAGATCGGACAGGCTCCTACGAGCAGTACTTC
CASSLDRTGSYEQYF
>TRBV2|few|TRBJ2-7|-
TGTGCCAGCAGTGGATCCTCTCCCTTCGGAGGAGCCGAGCAGTACTTC
CASSGSSPFGGAEQYF
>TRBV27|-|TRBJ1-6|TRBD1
TGTGCCAGCAGTTTACAGGAAAGGGGGCTTTCACCCCTCCACTTT
CASSLQERGLSPLHF
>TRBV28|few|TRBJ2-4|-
TGTGCCAGCAGTCCACGACAGGCAACCTTTAGAGCCAAAAACATTCAGTACTTC
CASSPRQATFRAKNIQYF
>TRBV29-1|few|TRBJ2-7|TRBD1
TGCAGCGCCGCAGGTGGCGGACAGGGCAGCGAGCAGTACTTC
CSAAGGGQGSEQYF
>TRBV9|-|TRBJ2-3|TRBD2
TGTGCCAGCAGCGCAAGCGGGAGTGGTGTTGATACGCAGTATTTT
CASSASGSGVDTQYF
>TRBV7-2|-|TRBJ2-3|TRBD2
TGTGCCAGCAGCTTGGGACTAGCGGGGGGCCGTGGAGATACGCAGTATTTT
CASSLGLAGGRGDTQYF
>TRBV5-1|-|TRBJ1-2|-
TGCGCCAGCAGCCCTCCGGAGAACTATGGCTACACCTTC
CASSPPENYGYTF
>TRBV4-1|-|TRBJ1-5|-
TGCGCCAGCAGCCAGGTCAGGGGAGATCAGCCCCAGCATTTT
CASSQVRGDQPQHF
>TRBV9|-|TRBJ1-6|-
TGTGCCAGCAGCGCGTCAACAGAGAATTCACCCCTCCACTTT
CASSASTENSPLHF
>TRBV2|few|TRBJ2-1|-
TGTGCCAGCAATAGACAGCCTTCCGTTGAGCAGTTCTTC
CASNRQPSVEQFF
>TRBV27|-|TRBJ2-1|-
TGTGCCAGCAGACCCACAGGGAACAATGAGCAGTTCTTC
CASRPTGNNEQFF
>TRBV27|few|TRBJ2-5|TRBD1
TGTGCCAGCAGTTTACAGGGGGCGGAGACCCAGTACTTC
CASSLQGAETQYF
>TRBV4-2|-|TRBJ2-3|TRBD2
TGTGCCAGCAGCCAAGTTGGGGGGGGGAGAACAGATACGCAGTATTTT
CASSQVGGGRTDTQYF
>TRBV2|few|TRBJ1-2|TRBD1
TGTGCCAGCAGTGAAGCGCTGCGACAGGGGGCTAGGAGCACCTTC
CASSEALRQGARSTF
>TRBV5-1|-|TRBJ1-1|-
TGCGCCAGCAGCCCAGTAATGAACACTGAAGCTTTCTTT
CASSPVMNTEAFF
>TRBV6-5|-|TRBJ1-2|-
TGTGCCAGCAGTCGGACTGCCTTAAACTATGGCTACACCTTC
CASSRTALNYGYTF
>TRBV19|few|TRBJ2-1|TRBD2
TGTGCCAGTAGTATTATAAGCGGGGGCCGGAATGAGCAGTTCTTC
CASSIISGGRNEQFF
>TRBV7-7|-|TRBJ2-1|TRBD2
TGTGCTAGCAGCCTAGCGGGAGAATGGAATGAGCAGTTCTTC
CASSLAGEWNEQFF
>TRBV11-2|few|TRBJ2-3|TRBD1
TGTGCCAGCAGCTTTCAGGGGGTAATAGATACGCAGTATTTT
CASSFQGVIDTQYF
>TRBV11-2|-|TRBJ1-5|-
TGTGCCAGCAGCCAACCAGGGGCTCAGCCCCAGCATTTT
CASSQPGAQPQHF